The 7 T cell receptor beta chains below were found in one sample sequenced in a study of vaccination and CD4 T cells after COVID-19. CD4+ T cells that had been cultured provided DNA sequenced with the Oncomine TCR Beta short-read assay. TCRdb processed the PCR reads anew with MiXCR; each CDR3 protein has one entry. This table holds roughly 10,000 distinct CDR3 sequences, 45% to 60% found once. Their antigens are not known. Stated treatment: approximately nine-day PBMC culture with coronavirus spike peptide pools or control peptides (ViraFEST assay). Pre-COVID-19 pandemic sampling (2011-2018) yielded the unexposed donor's CD4+ T cells. The sequenced sample consisted of CD4+ T cells from blood, cultured in vitro. These receptors were obtained from a human donor in good health.

The V and J genes are TRBV4-1 and TRBJ2-3; tentatively, D is TRBD2 (7 bases). The CDR3 is made up of 14 amino acids. Trimming removed 4 bases from V and 1 base from J, with 9 bases in between. Per the germline V gene, CDR1 is MGHRA and CDR2 is YSYEKL. As DNA, the CDR3 is TGCGCCAGCAGCCTCGGGGGGCGCACAGATACGCAGTATTTT. Translating gives CASSLGGRTDTQYF.

The chain joins TRBV28 to TRBJ2-3; 9 nucleotides line up with TRBD2. CDR1 MDHEN and CDR2 SYDVKM come from the germline V gene. V trimming: 5 bases; J trimming: 8 bases; junction bases outside the gene matches: 8. The CDR3 spans 14 residues. Here the CDR3 DNA reads TGTGCCAGCAGTCCTAGCGGGGCGGGGGGTACGCAGTATTTT. Its translation is CASSPSGAGGTQYF.

About this clonotype: One junction end disagrees with the germline gene, perhaps due to a read error. This chain links TRBV7-9 with TRBJ1-1; no definite D call. Germline loops: CDR1 SEHNR, CDR2 FQNEAQ (reference sequence). This CDR3 comprises 15 residues. Here the CDR3 reads CASNQQRHLDTEALF. CDR3 coding DNA: TGTGCCAGCAACCAACAACGACACTTAGACACTGAAGCTCTCTTT.

V usage is TRBV19 and J usage is TRBJ1-5; weak D call: TRBD1 (6 bases). The germline V gene has CDR1 LNHDA and CDR2 SQIVND (reference sequence). The CDR3 sequence is 14 residues long. With 7 bases removed from V and 7 bases from J, the gap between germline ends came to 17 bases. The CDR3 sequence: CASTLGGGSQPQHF. As DNA, the CDR3 is TGTGCCAGTACCCTGGGGGGGGGCTCCCAGCCCCAGCATTTT. The full variable domain, completed using reference TRBV19 and TRBJ1-5, is DGGITQSPKYLFRKEGQNVTLSCEQNLNHDAMYWYRQDPGQGLRLIYYSQIVNDFQKGDIAEGYSVSREKKESFPLTVTSAQKNPTAFYLCASTLGGGSQPQHFGDGTRLSIL.

CDR3 bases: TGTGCCAGCAGGGAACAGGGGGCTCGCAATCAGCCCCAGCATTTT. Its protein product is CASREQGARNQPQHF. V gene TRBV27 combines with J gene TRBJ1-5; 9 bases map to TRBD1. V gave up 6 bases and J gave up 2 bases; unmatched junction bases: 5. This CDR3 has 15 amino acids. The V gene's germline CDR1 is MNHEY and CDR2 SMNVEV (reference sequence).

This sequence joins TRBV19 and TRBJ1-1, with unresolved D. CDR3 length: 13 amino acids. Trimming pared 7 bases from V and 0 bases from J, leaving 9 bases between. CDR1 is LNHDA and CDR2 is SQIVND in the germline V gene (reference sequence). CDR3: CASTGVVNTEAFF. CDR3 sequence (DNA): TGTGCCAGTACCGGCGTGGTGAACACTGAAGCTTTCTTT.

The genes are TRBV12-5 and TRBJ2-5; D is undetermined. This CDR3 has 11 residues. The V and J ends lost 1 base and 5 bases respectively, with 2 bases between them. From germline, CDR1 is LGHNT and CDR2 FRNRAP. The CDR3 bases are TGTGCTAGTGGTTTGGGCGAGACCCAGTACTTC. Protein sequence: CASGLGETQYF. Filled out from reference TRBV12-5 and TRBJ2-5, the complete variable domain reads DARVTQTPRHKVTEMGQEVTMRCQPILGHNTVFWYRQTMMQGLELLAYFRNRAPLDDSGMPKDRFSAEMPDATLATLKIQPSEPRDSAVYFCASGLGETQYFGPGTRLLVL.